These T cell receptor beta chains were read from a single sample in a study of identifying expanded T cells in peripheral blood. Method: immunoSEQ multiplex PCR; TCRdb's copy keeps in-frame clones and lacks some. The table lists tens of thousands of clones, about 90% of them singletons. Sequenced sample: blood. Receptors were obtained from a person aged 18-70 years in good health. Both conserved end residues are part of each CDR3.

14,TRBJ1-1,TRBV2,CASNTDGMNTEAFF
14,TRBJ2-3,TRBV4-1,CASSQGAATDTQYF
20,TRBJ2-4,TRBV19,CASSTWTSGETDLAKNIQYF
16,TRBJ2-3,TRBV5-6,CASSLVQGGLGDTQYF
13,TRBJ1-5,TRBV7-2,CASSKDRNQPQHF
14,TRBJ1-2,TRBV28,CASTNQGAVYGYTF
14,TRBJ2-6,TRBV9,CASSVARGANVLTF
12,TRBJ2-3,TRBV9,CASSVGLETQYF
13,TRBJ2-5,TRBV4-1,CASSVEGEETQYF
14,TRBJ1-1,TRBV5-1,CASSLVGVGTEAFF
13,TRBJ2-5,TRBV4-1,CASSQVVAETQYF